What follows are 10 T cell receptor beta chains derived from one specimen sequenced in a study of T cell changes during pregnancy in multiple sclerosis. TCRdb's copy holds only in-frame clones and misses some; the assay was immunoSEQ multiplex PCR. Among approximately 44,000 clones listed, about 93% were seen once. This material consisted of CD4+ T cells from peripheral blood mononuclear cells, taken before pregnancy. The receptors were gathered from a female donor with multiple sclerosis, enrolled in a pregnancy study.

The gene calls are TRBV29-1 and TRBJ2-5, with 7 nucleotides matching TRBD2. Germline V gene lookup returns CDR1 SQVTM and CDR2 ANQGSEA. With 7 bases clipped from V and 5 bases from J, the junction kept 7 bases outside the gene matches. This CDR3 spans 12 amino acids. The CDR3 loop reads CSARRGGETQYF. The CDR3 nucleotides are TGCAGCGCCCGGAGGGGAGGGGAGACCCAGTACTTC.

The CDR3 loop reads CASSEAAGPNQPQHF. The CDR3, as DNA: TGTGCCAGCAGTGAAGCCGCAGGGCCTAATCAGCCCCAGCATTTT. The chain has TRBV2 and TRBJ1-5, with a possible D match to TRBD1 (5 bases). The V and J ends lost 0 bases and 4 bases respectively, with 10 bases between them. CDR3 length: 15 residues. Germline CDR1 is SNHLY and CDR2 is FYNNEI.

The rearrangement joins TRBV12-5 to TRBJ2-1, with 7 bases aligning to TRBD1. The CDR3 runs to 16 residues. V shed 6 bases, J shed 0 bases, and the junction held 8 bases outside the gene matches. Germline V gene sequence: CDR1 LGHNT, CDR2 FRNRAP. CDR3 in amino acids: CASGNDRASSYNEQFF. The CDR3 bases are TGTGCTAGTGGCAATGACAGGGCGAGCTCCTACAATGAGCAGTTCTTC.

V gene TRBV7-8 combines with J gene TRBJ1-2, with a possible D match to TRBD1 (6 bases). Germline V gene data show CDR1 as SGHVS and CDR2 as FQNEAQ. The CDR3 is made up of 15 amino acids. V was cut by 7 bases and J by 8 bases, with 23 bases left in between. Here the CDR3 reads CASILQGRGAGGYTF. As DNA, the CDR3 is TGTGCCAGCATTCTCCAGGGGAGGGGCGCGGGGGGCTACACCTTC.

This chain connects TRBV18 to TRBJ1-2, with a possible D match to TRBD1 (6 bases). Trimming stripped 2 bases from V and 9 bases from J, with 10 bases between. The V gene's germline CDR1 is KGHSH and CDR2 LQKENI. The CDR3 extends over 12 amino acids. CDR3 nucleotide sequence: TGTGCCAGCTCACCATCAGGGGAGAGCTACACCTTC. Its protein product is CASSPSGESYTF.

The gene calls are TRBV5-1 and TRBJ1-1; D uncertain. Germline assignment: CDR1 SGHRS and CDR2 YFSETQ. Trimming took 4 bases from V and 9 from J, leaving 16 bases between them. The CDR3 is 13 residues long. This CDR3 is CASSGEARLKAFF. The CDR3 DNA follows: TGCGCCAGCAGCGGGGAGGCCCGCTTAAAAGCTTTCTTT.

CDR3 protein: CASSDFLFRSYEQYF. Here the CDR3 DNA reads TGTGCCAGCAGTGATTTTCTCTTTCGCTCCTACGAGCAGTACTTC. This sequence joins TRBV6-1 and TRBJ2-7; D not resolved. The germline V gene has CDR1 MNHNS and CDR2 SASEGT. V lost 3 bases, J lost 0 bases, and 12 bases lay in between. CDR3 length: 15 amino acids.

The rearrangement joins TRBV5-1 to TRBJ2-7; 9 nucleotides agree with TRBD1. The junction had 6 bases not matched to a gene; V was cut back by 4 bases and J by 4 bases. This CDR3 spans 14 amino acids. CDR1 and CDR2 (germline): SGHRS, YFSETQ. The CDR3 here is CASSPGQGMYEQYF. The CDR3 nucleotides are TGCGCCAGCAGCCCCGGACAGGGGATGTACGAGCAGTACTTC. Variable domain in full (rest from reference TRBV5-1 and TRBJ2-7): KAGVTQTPRYLIKTRGQQVTLSCSPISGHRSVSWYQQTPGQGLQFLFEYFSETQRNKGNFPGRFSGRQFSNSRSEMNVSTLELGDSALYLCASSPGQGMYEQYFGPGTRLTVT.

This rearrangement joins TRBV7-3 to TRBJ2-1, with D possibly TRBD2 on 6 matching bases. The length of the CDR3 is 13 residues. Trimming removed 5 bases at V and 9 bases at J, with 14 bases between. CDR1 is SGHTA and CDR2 is FQGTGA in the germline V gene. The CDR3 nucleotides read TGTGCCAGCAGCCTAAAAGGAGGGGCTGAGCAGTTCTTC. Protein sequence: CASSLKGGAEQFF.

The chain combines TRBV20-1 with TRBJ2-1; 9 nucleotides agree with TRBD2. Trimming took 7 bases from V and 9 from J; bases not matched to a gene: 4. This CDR3 is built from 11 residues. Germline values: CDR1 DFQATT, CDR2 SNEGSKA (reference sequence). CDR3 sequence: CSGGLAVEQFF. The CDR3 nucleotides are TGCAGTGGGGGACTAGCAGTTGAGCAGTTCTTC.